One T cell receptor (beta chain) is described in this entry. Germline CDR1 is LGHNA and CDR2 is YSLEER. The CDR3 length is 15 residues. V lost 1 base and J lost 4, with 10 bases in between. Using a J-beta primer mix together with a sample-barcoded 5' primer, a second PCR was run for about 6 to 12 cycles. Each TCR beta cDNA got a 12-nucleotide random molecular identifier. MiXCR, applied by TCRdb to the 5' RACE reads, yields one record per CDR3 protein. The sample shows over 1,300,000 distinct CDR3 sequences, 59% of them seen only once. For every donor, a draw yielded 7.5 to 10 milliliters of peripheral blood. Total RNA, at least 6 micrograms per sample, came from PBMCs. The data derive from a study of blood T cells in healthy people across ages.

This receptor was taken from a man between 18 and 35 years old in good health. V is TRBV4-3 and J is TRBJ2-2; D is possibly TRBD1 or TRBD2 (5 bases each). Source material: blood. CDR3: CASSQVEGSTGELFF. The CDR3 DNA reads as TGCGCCAGCAGCCAAGTAGAGGGGAGCACCGGGGAGCTGTTTTTT.